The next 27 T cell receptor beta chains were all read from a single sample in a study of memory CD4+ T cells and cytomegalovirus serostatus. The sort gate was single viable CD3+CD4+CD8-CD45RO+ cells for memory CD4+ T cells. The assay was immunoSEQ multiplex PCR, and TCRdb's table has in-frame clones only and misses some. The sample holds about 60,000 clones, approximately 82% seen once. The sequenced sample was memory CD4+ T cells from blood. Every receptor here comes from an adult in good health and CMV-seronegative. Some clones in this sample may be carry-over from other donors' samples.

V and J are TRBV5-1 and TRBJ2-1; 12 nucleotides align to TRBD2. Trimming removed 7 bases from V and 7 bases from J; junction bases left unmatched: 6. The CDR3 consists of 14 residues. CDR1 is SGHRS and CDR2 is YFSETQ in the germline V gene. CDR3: CASRTSGRRNEQFF. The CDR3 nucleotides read TGCGCCAGCCGAACTAGCGGGAGGCGGAATGAGCAGTTCTTC.

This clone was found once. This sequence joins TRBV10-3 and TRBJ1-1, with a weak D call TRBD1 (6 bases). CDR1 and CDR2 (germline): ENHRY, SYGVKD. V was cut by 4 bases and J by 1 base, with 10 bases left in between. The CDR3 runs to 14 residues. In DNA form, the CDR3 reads TGTGCCATCAGTGTACAGGGACGGAACACTGAAGCTTTCTTT. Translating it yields CAISVQGRNTEAFF.

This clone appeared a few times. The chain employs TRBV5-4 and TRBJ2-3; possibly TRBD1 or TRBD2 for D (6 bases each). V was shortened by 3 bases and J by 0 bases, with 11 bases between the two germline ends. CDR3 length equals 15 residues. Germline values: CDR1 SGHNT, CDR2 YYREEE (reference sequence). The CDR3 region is CASSSGAHSTDTQYF. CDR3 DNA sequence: TGTGCCAGCAGCTCGGGGGCCCACAGCACAGATACGCAGTATTTT.

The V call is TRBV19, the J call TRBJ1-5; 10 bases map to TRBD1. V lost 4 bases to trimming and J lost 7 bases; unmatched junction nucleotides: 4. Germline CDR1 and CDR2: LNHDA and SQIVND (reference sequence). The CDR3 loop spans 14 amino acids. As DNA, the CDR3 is TGTGCCAGTAGTAGACAGGGGGCTGGACAGCCCCAGCATTTT. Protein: CASSRQGAGQPQHF.

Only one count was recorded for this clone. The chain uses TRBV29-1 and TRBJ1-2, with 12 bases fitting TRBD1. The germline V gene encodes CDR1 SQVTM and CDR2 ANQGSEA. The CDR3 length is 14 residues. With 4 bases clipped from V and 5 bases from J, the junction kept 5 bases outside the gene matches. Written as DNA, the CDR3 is TGCAGCGTTGTTGGGGACAGGGGGCCTTATGGCTACACCTTC. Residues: CSVVGDRGPYGYTF.

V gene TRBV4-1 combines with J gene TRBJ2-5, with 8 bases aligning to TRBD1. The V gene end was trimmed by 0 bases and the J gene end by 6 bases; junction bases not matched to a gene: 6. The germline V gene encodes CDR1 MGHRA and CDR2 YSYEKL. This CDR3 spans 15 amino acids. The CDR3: CASSQDGDRRKTQYF. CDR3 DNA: TGCGCCAGCAGCCAAGACGGGGACAGGAGGAAGACCCAGTACTTC.

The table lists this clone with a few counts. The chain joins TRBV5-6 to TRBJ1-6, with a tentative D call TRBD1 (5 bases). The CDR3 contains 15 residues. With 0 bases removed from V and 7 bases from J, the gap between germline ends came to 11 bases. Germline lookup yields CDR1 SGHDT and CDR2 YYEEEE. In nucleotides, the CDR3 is TGTGCCAGCAGCTTGGGCAGTTGGGGGAATTCACCCCTCCACTTT. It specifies CASSLGSWGNSPLHF.

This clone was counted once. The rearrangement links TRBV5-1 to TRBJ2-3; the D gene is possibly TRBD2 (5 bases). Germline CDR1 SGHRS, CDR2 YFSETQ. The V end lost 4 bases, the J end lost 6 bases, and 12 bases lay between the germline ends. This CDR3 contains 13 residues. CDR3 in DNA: TGCGCCAGCAGCACAAAGCCGGGGGATACGCAGTATTTT. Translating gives CASSTKPGDTQYF.

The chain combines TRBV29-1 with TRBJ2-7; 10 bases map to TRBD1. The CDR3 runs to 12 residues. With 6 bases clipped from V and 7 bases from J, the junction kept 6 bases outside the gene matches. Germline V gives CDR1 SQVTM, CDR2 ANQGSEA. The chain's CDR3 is CSVRQGAREQYF. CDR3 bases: TGCAGCGTCCGACAGGGGGCTAGGGAGCAGTACTTC.

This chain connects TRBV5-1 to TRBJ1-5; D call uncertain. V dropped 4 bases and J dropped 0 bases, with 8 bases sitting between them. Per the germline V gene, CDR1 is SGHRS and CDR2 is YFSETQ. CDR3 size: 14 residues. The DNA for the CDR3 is TGCGCCAGCAGCCCAACAGATAGCAATCAGCCCCAGCATTTT. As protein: CASSPTDSNQPQHF.

The CDR3 DNA is TGTGCCAGCAGCTTGGTCGGAAACTATGGCTACACCTTC. It specifies CASSLVGNYGYTF. V gene TRBV5-4 combines with J gene TRBJ1-2; no definite D call. From germline, CDR1 is SGHNT and CDR2 YYREEE (reference sequence). The CDR3 has 13 amino acids. The V and J ends lost 0 bases and 2 bases respectively, with 5 bases between them.

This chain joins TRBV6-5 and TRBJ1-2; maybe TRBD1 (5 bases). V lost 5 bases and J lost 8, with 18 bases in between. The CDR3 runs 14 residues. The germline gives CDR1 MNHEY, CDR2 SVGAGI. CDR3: CASSPRGGEGGYTF. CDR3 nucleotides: TGTGCCAGCAGTCCACGGGGGGGAGAGGGCGGCTACACCTTC.

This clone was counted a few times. The CDR3 region has the DNA TGTGCCAGCAGCTTAGCGCTGGGCACTGAAGCTTTCTTT. Amino acid sequence: CASSLALGTEAFF. The chain links TRBV11-1 to TRBJ1-1; D is unresolved. Trimming shortened V by 0 bases and J by 4 bases, and 6 bases separated the two germline ends. The CDR3 covers 13 residues. Germline assignment: CDR1 SGHAT and CDR2 FQDESV (reference sequence).

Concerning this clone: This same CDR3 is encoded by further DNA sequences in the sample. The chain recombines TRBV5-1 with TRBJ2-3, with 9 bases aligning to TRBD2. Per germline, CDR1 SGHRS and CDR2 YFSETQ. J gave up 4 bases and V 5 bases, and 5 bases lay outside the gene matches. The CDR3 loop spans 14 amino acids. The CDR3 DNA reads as TGCGCCAGCAGTCTCGCGGGAGGGTCAGATACGCAGTATTTT. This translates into CASSLAGGSDTQYF.

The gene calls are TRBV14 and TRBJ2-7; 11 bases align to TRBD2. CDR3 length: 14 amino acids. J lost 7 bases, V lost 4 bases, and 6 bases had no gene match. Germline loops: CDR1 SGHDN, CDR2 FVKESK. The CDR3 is CASSRTSGPVEQYF. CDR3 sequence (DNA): TGTGCCAGCAGCCGGACTAGCGGGCCTGTTGAGCAGTACTTC.

CDR3 nucleotides: TGTGCCAGCAGTTTAGCTCCGAGGGCCAGGTCCTACAATGAGCAGTTCTTC. It translates to CASSLAPRARSYNEQFF. The chain links TRBV28 to TRBJ2-1; the D gene is possibly TRBD2 (5 bases). The CDR3 extends over 17 amino acids. CDR1 is MDHEN, CDR2 SYDVKM, per germline. The V gene lost 2 bases and the J gene lost 1 base, with 15 bases spanning the gap.

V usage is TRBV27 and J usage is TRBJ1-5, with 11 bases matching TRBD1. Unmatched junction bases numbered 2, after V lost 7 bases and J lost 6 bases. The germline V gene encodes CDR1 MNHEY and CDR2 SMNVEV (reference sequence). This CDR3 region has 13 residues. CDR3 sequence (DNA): TGTGCCAGCAAGGGGACAGGGGGTCAGCCCCAGCATTTT. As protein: CASKGTGGQPQHF.

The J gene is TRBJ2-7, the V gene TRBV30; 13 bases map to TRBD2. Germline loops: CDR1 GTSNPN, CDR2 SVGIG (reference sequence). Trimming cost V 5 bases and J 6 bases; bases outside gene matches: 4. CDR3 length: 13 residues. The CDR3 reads CAWGLAGVSEQYF. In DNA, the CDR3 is TGTGCCTGGGGACTAGCGGGAGTTTCCGAGCAGTACTTC.

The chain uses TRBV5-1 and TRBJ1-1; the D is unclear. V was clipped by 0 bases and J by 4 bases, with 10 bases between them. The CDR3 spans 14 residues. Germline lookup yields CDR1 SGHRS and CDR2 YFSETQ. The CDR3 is CASSLEVSSTEAFF. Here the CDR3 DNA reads TGCGCCAGCAGCTTGGAGGTCTCCAGCACTGAAGCTTTCTTT.

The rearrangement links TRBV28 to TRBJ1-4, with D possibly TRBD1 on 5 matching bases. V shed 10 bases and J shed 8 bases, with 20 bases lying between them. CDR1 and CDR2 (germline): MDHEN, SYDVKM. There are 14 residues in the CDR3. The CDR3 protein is CATQRAGGLEKLFF. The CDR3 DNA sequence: TGTGCCACCCAAAGGGCCGGGGGGTTGGAAAAACTGTTTTTT.

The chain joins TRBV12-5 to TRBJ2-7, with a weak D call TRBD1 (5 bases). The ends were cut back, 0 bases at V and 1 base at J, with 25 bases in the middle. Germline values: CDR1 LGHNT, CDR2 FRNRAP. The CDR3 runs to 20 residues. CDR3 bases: TGTGCTAGTGGTTTGGTCCTAGGGGCCTTCGGGCAGGGAATGTCCTACGAGCAGTACTTC. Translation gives CASGLVLGAFGQGMSYEQYF.

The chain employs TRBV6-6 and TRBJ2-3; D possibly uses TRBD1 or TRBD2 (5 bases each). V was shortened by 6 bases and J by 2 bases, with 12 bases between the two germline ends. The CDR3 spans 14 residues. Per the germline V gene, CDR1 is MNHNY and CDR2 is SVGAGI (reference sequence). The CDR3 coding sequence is TGTGCCAGCAGACGGGGCGAAAACACAGATACGCAGTATTTT. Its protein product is CASRRGENTDTQYF.

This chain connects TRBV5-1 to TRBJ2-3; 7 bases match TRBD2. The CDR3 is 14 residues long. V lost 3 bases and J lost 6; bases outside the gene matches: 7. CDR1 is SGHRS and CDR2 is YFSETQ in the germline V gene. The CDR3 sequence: CASSSSWGGDTQYF. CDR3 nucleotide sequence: TGCGCCAGCAGCTCAAGTTGGGGAGGGGATACGCAGTATTTT.

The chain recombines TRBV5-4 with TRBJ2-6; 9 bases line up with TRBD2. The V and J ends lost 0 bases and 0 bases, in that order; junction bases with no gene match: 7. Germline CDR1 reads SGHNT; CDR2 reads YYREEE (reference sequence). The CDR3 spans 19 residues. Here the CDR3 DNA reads TGTGCCAGCAGCTTGGGGCTAGCGGGACAGAGCTCTGGGGCCAACGTCCTGACTTTC. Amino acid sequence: CASSLGLAGQSSGANVLTF.

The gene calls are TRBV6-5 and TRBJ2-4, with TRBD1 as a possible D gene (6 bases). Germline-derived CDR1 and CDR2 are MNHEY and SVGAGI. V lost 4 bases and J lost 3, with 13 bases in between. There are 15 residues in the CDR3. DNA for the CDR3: TGTGCCAGCAGTTCTGCAGGGGCCGGCAAAAACATTCAGTACTTC. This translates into CASSSAGAGKNIQYF.

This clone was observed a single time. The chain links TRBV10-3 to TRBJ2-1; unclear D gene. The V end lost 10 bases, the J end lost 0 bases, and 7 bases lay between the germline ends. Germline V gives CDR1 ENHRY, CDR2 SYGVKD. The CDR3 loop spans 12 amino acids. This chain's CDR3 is CATESSYNEQFF. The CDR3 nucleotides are TGTGCCACGGAGAGCTCCTACAATGAGCAGTTCTTC.

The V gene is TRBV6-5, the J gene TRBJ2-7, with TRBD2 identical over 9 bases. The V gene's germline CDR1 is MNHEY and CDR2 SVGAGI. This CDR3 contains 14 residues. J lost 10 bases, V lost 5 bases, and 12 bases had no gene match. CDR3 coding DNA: TGTGCCAGCAGTCCGCAGAGTAGCGGGAGATTACAGTACTTC. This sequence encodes CASSPQSSGRLQYF.